The 12 T cell receptor beta chains below all came from one sample that was sequenced in a study of blood T cell repertoires in COVID-19 (dated by TCRdb to about 2020). Receptors were amplified or captured by the immunoSEQ multiplex PCR assay. TCRdb retrieved this table from immuneACCESS and kept in-frame rearrangements only. Not all clones are present; in checked studies, unresolved V genes account for under half, and no reason is known for the remainder. For this sample the table gives 190,000 or so clones, of which approximately 90% were detected only once. The ten most abundant clones make up 0.95% to 1.5% of the sample. Input material: PBMCs or T cells enriched from blood (not recorded which). These receptors were obtained from a man aged 25 to 45 who had recovered from COVID-19.

The V gene is TRBV10-3, the J gene TRBJ2-2, with D possibly being TRBD2 (5 bases). Germline V lookup: CDR1 ENHRY, CDR2 SYGVKD. The CDR3 extends over 13 amino acids. Trimming left V 6 bases short and J 1 base short, with 6 bases between. Here the CDR3 reads CAIRAENTGELFF. Written as DNA, the CDR3 is TGTGCCATCAGAGCGGAGAACACCGGGGAGCTGTTTTTT.

The rearrangement links TRBV28 to TRBJ2-2, with 7 bases fitting TRBD1. The junction had 5 bases not matched to a gene; V was cut back by 7 bases and J by 6 bases. Germline V gene sequence: CDR1 MDHEN, CDR2 SYDVKM. The CDR3 contains 13 residues. The CDR3 DNA reads as TGTGCCAGCACTGACAGGGTCGCCGGGGAGCTGTTTTTT. Amino acid sequence: CASTDRVAGELFF.

The chain recombines TRBV7-6 with TRBJ2-1; 9 bases align to TRBD1. CDR1 and CDR2 (germline): SGHVS, FNYEAQ. This CDR3 is 13 amino acids long. V shed 5 bases, J shed 10 bases, and the junction held 6 bases outside the gene matches. The CDR3 is CASSGTGGREQFF. The CDR3 DNA reads TGTGCCAGCAGCGGTACAGGGGGCAGGGAGCAGTTCTTC. Together with reference TRBV7-6 and TRBJ2-1, the CDR3 gives the full variable domain: GAGVSQSPRYKVTKRGQDVALRCDPISGHVSLYWYRQALGQGPEFLTYFNYEAQQDKSGLPNDRFSAERPEGSISTLTIQRTEQRDSAMYRCASSGTGGREQFFGPGTRLTVL.

The rearrangement uses TRBV5-5 and TRBJ1-2; 7 bases align to TRBD1. Germline V gene lookup returns CDR1 SGHKS and CDR2 YYEKEE (reference sequence). The CDR3 spans 13 residues. V lost 4 bases and J lost 4; bases outside the gene matches: 4. CDR3 region: CASSRQGSYGYTF. The CDR3 bases are TGTGCCAGCAGCCGACAGGGTAGCTATGGCTACACCTTC.

The rearrangement joins TRBV29-1 to TRBJ2-3, with 11 bases matching TRBD2. The V and J ends lost 5 bases and 4 bases, in that order; junction bases with no gene match: 5. CDR3 size: 14 residues. CDR1 is SQVTM, CDR2 ANQGSEA, per germline. The CDR3: CSVIAGGPADTQYF. DNA for the CDR3: TGCAGCGTTATAGCGGGAGGGCCCGCAGATACGCAGTATTTT.

The chain uses TRBV10-1 and TRBJ2-2, with 13 positions matching TRBD2. This CDR3 spans 15 amino acids. The junction had 1 base not matched to a gene; V was cut back by 4 bases and J by 5 bases. The germline gives CDR1 WNHNN, CDR2 SYGVQD (reference sequence). The CDR3 region is CASSGLAGGTGELFF. The CDR3 coding sequence is TGCGCCAGCAGTGGACTAGCGGGAGGAACCGGGGAGCTGTTTTTT.

The rearrangement uses TRBV2 and TRBJ2-1, with a possible D match to TRBD1 (6 bases). Germline CDR1 reads SNHLY; CDR2 reads FYNNEI. V lost 1 base and J lost 6, with 7 bases in between. The CDR3 has 13 residues. The CDR3 bases are TGTGCCAGCAGTGAAGACAGGGTCAATGAGCAGTTCTTC. Its protein is CASSEDRVNEQFF.

The chain is built from TRBV5-8 and TRBJ2-1; 10 bases align to TRBD2. Looked up from germline, CDR1 is SGHTS and CDR2 is YDEGEE. V shed 7 bases, J shed 3 bases, and the junction held 10 bases outside the gene matches. The CDR3 length is 16 residues. The CDR3 nucleotides read TGTGCCAGCGAGCTTAATCTAGCGGGAGTCTACAATGAGCAGTTCTTC. Translation gives CASELNLAGVYNEQFF.

The chain's CDR3 is CASSLEGSNSAEAFF. The CDR3 nucleotides are TGCGCCAGCAGCTTGGAGGGTTCCAATAGCGCTGAAGCTTTCTTT. The chain carries TRBV5-1 and TRBJ1-1; D call uncertain. The germline V and J ends were trimmed by 0 bases and 6 bases, with 15 bases remaining between them. The CDR3 is 15 residues long. Germline lookup yields CDR1 SGHRS and CDR2 YFSETQ.

The rearrangement joins TRBV4-2 to TRBJ1-6; possibly TRBD1 for D (5 bases). V gave up 2 bases and J gave up 6 bases, with 5 bases separating them. The CDR3 extends over 13 amino acids. Per the germline V gene, CDR1 is LGHNA and CDR2 is YNFKEQ. The CDR3 DNA is TGTGCCAGCAGCCAACAGGGTAATTCACCCCTCCACTTT. It yields the protein CASSQQGNSPLHF.

This chain uses TRBV27 with TRBJ2-7, with D possibly being TRBD1 (5 bases). CDR1 MNHEY and CDR2 SMNVEV come from the germline V gene (reference sequence). This CDR3 region has 16 residues. V shed 2 bases and J shed 5 bases, with 19 bases lying between them. CDR3 nucleotides: TGTGCCAGCAGTTTAAACAAAAGGGGTGATATCGACGAGCAGTACTTC. This codes for CASSLNKRGDIDEQYF.

The chain carries TRBV7-2 and TRBJ2-3; 10 nucleotides agree with TRBD1. CDR1 is SGHTA and CDR2 is FQGNSA in the germline V gene. The CDR3 spans 16 residues. The V segment lost 2 bases and the J segment 6 bases; nucleotides outside the gene matches: 8. The CDR3 nucleotides are TGTGCCAGCAGCTTAACCTCCGGGACAGGGGATGATACGCAGTATTTT. Translation gives CASSLTSGTGDDTQYF.